This TCR beta chain emerged from a study of identical twins. This CDR3 is 14 amino acids long. Germline CDR1 MDHEN, CDR2 SYDVKM. V trimming: 6 bases; J trimming: 10 bases; junction bases outside the gene matches: 12. This clonotype appeared many times. From the 5' RACE reads, TCRdb called clonotypes with MiXCR, one entry per CDR3 protein. Of 420,000 or so distinct CDR3 sequences listed, around 18% were seen once; the top ten hold around 12%. The TCR originated in a man in his forties or fifties in good health. The chain combines TRBV28 with TRBJ2-3; TRBD2 matches at 8 bases. Sequencing was done on a sample of naive T cells sorted from blood. CDR3 DNA sequence: TGTGCCAGCAGCTACACTAATAGCGGGATCGCGCAGTATTTT. Its translation: CASSYTNSGIAQYF. The variable domain in full, with the rest retrieved from reference TRBV28 and TRBJ2-3, is DVKVTQSSRYLVKRTGEKVFLECVQDMDHENMFWYRQDPGLGLRLIYFSYDVKMKEKGDIPEGYSVSREKKERFSLILESASTNQTSMYLCASSYTNSGIAQYFGPGTRLTVL.